Below, 6 T cell receptor beta chains from the same sample are listed, as sequenced in a study of shared clonotypes between healthy human individuals. TCRdb keeps only in-frame clones here, not all; method: immunoSEQ multiplex PCR. The table includes about 490,000 clones, roughly four fifths detected once. Specimen: PBMCs. These receptor sequences come from a middle-aged woman in good health. Some clones in this sample may be carry-over from other donors' samples.

The chain is built from TRBV5-1 and TRBJ1-4; TRBD1 is a possible D gene (6 bases). In germline, CDR1 is SGHRS, CDR2 YFSETQ. Trimming took 4 bases from V and 7 from J, leaving 11 bases between them. CDR3 length: 13 amino acids. CDR3 amino acids: CASSVGTPEKLFF. The DNA of the CDR3 is TGCGCCAGCAGCGTCGGGACACCTGAAAAACTGTTTTTT. Complete variable domain (other parts from reference TRBV5-1 and TRBJ1-4): KAGVTQTPRYLIKTRGQQVTLSCSPISGHRSVSWYQQTPGQGLQFLFEYFSETQRNKGNFPGRFSGRQFSNSRSEMNVSTLELGDSALYLCASSVGTPEKLFFGSGTQLSVL.

This clone has a single count. The V call is TRBV15, the J call TRBJ1-3, with D possibly being TRBD1 (5 bases). This CDR3 has 14 amino acids. Trimming shortened V by 4 bases and J by 3 bases, and 10 bases separated the two germline ends. Per the germline V gene, CDR1 is LNHNV and CDR2 is YYDKDF (reference sequence). CDR3 residues: CATSTRGDGNTIYF. Here the CDR3 DNA reads TGTGCCACCAGCACGCGAGGGGATGGAAACACCATATATTTT.

The chain links TRBV7-9 to TRBJ2-3, with 12 bases lining up with TRBD1. The CDR3 runs to 14 residues. Germline assignment: CDR1 SEHNR and CDR2 FQNEAQ (reference sequence). J gave up 4 bases and V 7 bases, and 3 bases lay outside the gene matches. The CDR3 is CASTGTGGPDTQYF. The CDR3 coding sequence is TGTGCCAGCACGGGGACAGGGGGCCCAGATACGCAGTATTTT.

This clone was seen only a few times. This sequence joins TRBV7-2 and TRBJ1-4; no clear D. Germline V gene lookup returns CDR1 SGHTA and CDR2 FQGNSA. The V end was cut by 3 bases, the J end by 8 bases, with 13 bases between. The CDR3 is 14 residues long. The CDR3 loop reads CASSFGEGLEKLFF. The CDR3 coding sequence is TGTGCCAGCAGCTTCGGAGAGGGTCTGGAAAAACTGTTTTTT.

This chain links TRBV5-4 with TRBJ2-3; D unclear. Trimming removed 0 bases at V and 0 bases at J, with 17 bases between. The CDR3 covers 18 residues. CDR1 is SGHNT, CDR2 YYREEE, per germline (reference sequence). The CDR3 is CASSLARSGDTSTDTQYF. DNA of the CDR3: TGTGCCAGCAGCTTGGCCCGGAGTGGCGATACTAGCACAGATACGCAGTATTTT.

The gene calls are TRBV19 and TRBJ2-7; TRBD2 agrees at 15 bases. Trimming cost V 9 bases and J 2 bases; bases outside gene matches: 11. The germline CDR1 and CDR2 sequences are LNHDA and SQIVND (reference sequence). The CDR3 runs to 17 residues. The CDR3 region is CASSPWTSGRATYEQYF. CDR3 in DNA: TGTGCCAGCAGCCCTTGGACTAGCGGGAGGGCGACCTACGAGCAGTACTTC.